Listed below are T cell receptor beta chains from one sample, sequenced in a study of T cells in Graves' hyperthyroidism and ophthalmopathy. TCRdb reprocessed the multiplex PCR reads via MiXCR and lists one record per CDR3 protein. Of under 400,000 distinct CDR3 sequences in the sample, approximately 22% were seen once. The sequenced sample consisted of blood. The receptors were sampled from a woman aged 45 to 65 with Graves' hyperthyroidism. Each CDR3 is given with its conserved first and last residue. The D gene is left open where the match is weak. Only part of the rows carry a size: once, few, many, or a class if the clone is expanded.

clone_size d_call j_call v_call cdr3_nt cdr3_aa
NA NA TRBJ1-2 TRBV2 TGTGCCAGCAAGGGGGTACAGGGAAGGCTAGACGGCTACACCTTC CASKGVQGRLDGYTF
many TRBD1 TRBJ1-2 TRBV5-1 TGCGCCAGCAGCCTGGGACAGGGAGGTGGCTACACCTTC CASSLGQGGGYTF
many NA TRBJ2-7 TRBV20-1 TGCAGTGCCAAGCCGGGCCCGAGCTCCTACGAGCAGTACTTC CSAKPGPSSYEQYF
many NA TRBJ1-2 TRBV28 TGTGCCAGCGGGACCCGCTATGGCTACACCTTC CASGTRYGYTF
few TRBD1 TRBJ1-2 TRBV12-3/TRBV12-4 TGTGCCAGCTTGGGTAGGGGGCTTGGCTACACCTTC CASLGRGLGYTF
many NA TRBJ2-7 TRBV6-1 TGTGCCAGCAACGAACAGGTGCGCTACGAGCAGTACTTC CASNEQVRYEQYF
NA NA TRBJ2-2 TRBV19 TGTGCCAGTAGTAGCGGAGACAGCACCGGGGAGCTGTTTTTT CASSSGDSTGELFF
many NA TRBJ2-7 TRBV6-1 TGTGCCAGCATAAAGGGGGCCTACGAGCAGTACTTC CASIKGAYEQYF
many TRBD1 TRBJ1-1 TRBV6-5 TGTGCCAGCAGTTACTCAGTCCTCAGGGGGCCACGTACGATTGAAGCTTTCTTT CASSYSVLRGPRTIEAFF
many TRBD1 TRBJ1-2 TRBV20-1 TGCAGTGCAGAACAGGGGATCTCGGGCTACACCTTC CSAEQGISGYTF
many TRBD2 TRBJ2-2 TRBV5-1 TGCGCCAGCACCCCGGGTAGCGGGGGGGCATCGAACACCGGGGAGCTGTTTTTT CASTPGSGGASNTGELFF
many NA TRBJ1-1 TRBV29-1 TGCAGCGTAAAACAGGGCTTCGGGACTGAAGCTTTCTTT CSVKQGFGTEAFF
many NA TRBJ1-2 TRBV18 TGTGCCAGCTCACCGAGGACCGGGGGGTATGGCTACACCTTC CASSPRTGGYGYTF
many TRBD2 TRBJ2-2 TRBV15 TGTGCCACCAGCAGTGTAGCGGGAGGGCCAGGCGGGGAGCTGTTTTTT CATSSVAGGPGGELFF
NA TRBD2 TRBJ2-7 TRBV20-1 TGCAGTGCTTTGACTAGCGGGGCCTACGAGCAGCACTTC CSALTSGAYEQHF
NA NA TRBJ1-2 TRBV7-3 TGTGCCAGCAGCTTAAATGAGAACTATGGCTACACCTTC CASSLNENYGYTF
many NA TRBJ1-2 TRBV7-9 TGTGCCAGCAATAGGGACACCAACTATGGCTACACCTTC CASNRDTNYGYTF
many NA TRBJ2-7 TRBV27 TGTGCCAGCAGTTTATCTGCTAGCAGCTACGAGCAGTACTTC CASSLSASSYEQYF
NA TRBD2 TRBJ2-7 TRBV28 TGTGCCAGCAGTTTATTGGAGGGGCTAGCGGGAGATACCTACGAGCAGTACTTC CASSLLEGLAGDTYEQYF
NA TRBD1 TRBJ2-1 TRBV2 TGTGCCAGCCTCTTCGGGACAGGGGGCTACAATGAGCAGTTCTTC CASLFGTGGYNEQFF
many TRBD2 TRBJ2-1 TRBV30 TGTGCCTTCGGGGGGGCGGGCAATGAGCAGTTCTTC CAFGGAGNEQFF
many NA TRBJ2-1 TRBV27 TGTGCCAGCAGTTTATGGGACGACAATGAGCAGTTCTTC CASSLWDDNEQFF
NA TRBD1 TRBJ1-4 TRBV2 TGTGCCAGCAGAACGGGACAGGGATCTTCAACTAATGAAAAACTGTTTTTT CASRTGQGSSTNEKLFF
many NA TRBJ1-6 TRBV6-1 TGTGCCAGCAGGGGAACGACCGGGGCAGGTTCACCCCTCCACTTT CASRGTTGAGSPLHF
many NA TRBJ2-7 TRBV27 TGTGCCAGCAGTTTCAGGGAGGGGGTATCCGAGCAGTACTTC CASSFREGVSEQYF
many NA TRBJ2-3 TRBV11-2 TGTGCCAGCAGCTTAGGTCCAGGGACCGATACGCAGTATTTT CASSLGPGTDTQYF
many NA TRBJ1-2 TRBV9 TGTGCCAGCAGCGTAGGCCCCGATTTAAACTATGGCTACACCTTC CASSVGPDLNYGYTF
NA NA TRBJ2-7 TRBV5-4 TGTGCCAGCAGCTTGGCCCCGGATTCCTACGAGCAGTACTTC CASSLAPDSYEQYF
few TRBD2 TRBJ2-1 TRBV20-1 TGCAGTGCCGTAACGCGGGGGGGCCTTAGGAGTGAGCAGTTCTTC CSAVTRGGLRSEQFF
many NA TRBJ1-2 TRBV2 TGTGCCAGCAGCCAAACAGGGCCCTCTAACTATGGCTACACCTTC CASSQTGPSNYGYTF
many NA TRBJ2-7 TRBV7-2 TGTGCCAGCAGCTCCCCCTTTATGGGCGAGCAGTACTTC CASSSPFMGEQYF
many NA TRBJ1-2 TRBV18 TGTGCCAGCTCACCCCAGGTAGGGGATGGCTACACCTTC CASSPQVGDGYTF